The 23 T cell receptor beta chains below all came from one sample that was sequenced in a study of T-cell memory formation after mild COVID-19. TCRdb ran MiXCR on the 5' RACE reads and lists one entry per CDR3 protein. Here the sample spans roughly 610,000 distinct CDR3 sequences, roughly a sixth being singletons. The sequencing sample was made of PBMCs or a T cell subset sorted from them (not recorded which). The receptors shown here come from an adult woman who had mild COVID-19 (a few samples of this study predate the infection). Cell type and time point are not known.

The chain employs TRBV19 and TRBJ1-1, with 10 bases identical to TRBD1. Germline V lookup: CDR1 LNHDA, CDR2 SQIVND (reference sequence). With 5 bases clipped from V and 8 bases from J, the junction kept 11 bases outside the gene matches. CDR3 length: 15 residues. The CDR3 sequence: CASSAWGQGTAEAFF. CDR3 DNA: TGTGCCAGTAGTGCCTGGGGACAGGGGACGGCGGAAGCTTTCTTT.

The J gene is TRBJ1-4, the V gene TRBV15; TRBD1 aligns across 8 bases. The CDR3 extends over 15 amino acids. J was trimmed by 8 bases and V by 3 bases; bases with no gene match: 8. CDR1 and CDR2 from the germline V gene are LNHNV and YYDKDF (reference sequence). The CDR3 region has the DNA TGTGCCACCAGCAGGGATGGACAGGGTCGGGAAAAACTGTTTTTT. Translating it yields CATSRDGQGREKLFF.

The chain couples TRBV7-3 to TRBJ2-3; D is undetermined. This CDR3 spans 13 amino acids. With 4 bases removed from V and 8 bases from J, the gap between germline ends came to 13 bases. The germline CDR1 and CDR2 sequences are SGHTA and FQGTGA. The CDR3 DNA follows: TGTGCCAGCAGCTCCCAGTCCGGAAGTACGCAGTATTTT. Translated: CASSSQSGSTQYF.

The CDR3 spells CSVVFGSGTAYNYGYTF. DNA of the CDR3: TGCAGCGTCGTATTTGGGAGTGGGACCGCCTATAACTATGGCTACACCTTC. This chain uses TRBV29-1 with TRBJ1-2; D is possibly TRBD1 (5 bases). The CDR3 consists of 17 residues. Trimming cost V 6 bases and J 1 base, with 24 bases left between them. Germline CDR1 and CDR2: SQVTM and ANQGSEA.

This clonotype was detected many times. V and J are TRBV20-1 and TRBJ1-1; 7 nucleotides match TRBD1. This CDR3 contains 11 residues. The germline gives CDR1 DFQATT, CDR2 SNEGSKA (reference sequence). V was clipped by 3 bases and J by 9 bases; unmatched bases: 4. The CDR3 is CSASQDRKAFF. The CDR3 DNA reads as TGCAGTGCTAGCCAGGACAGGAAAGCTTTCTTT.

This clonotype has a handful of counts. The chain links TRBV6-6 to TRBJ2-3; possible D gene TRBD2, 5 bases. Germline loops: CDR1 MNHNY, CDR2 SVGAGI (reference sequence). Trimming pared 2 bases from V and 4 bases from J, leaving 13 bases between. The CDR3 loop spans 15 amino acids. CDR3 in DNA: TGTGCCAGCAGTTACGGTGGGTGGGAGTCAGATACGCAGTATTTT. Residues: CASSYGGWESDTQYF.

This clonotype has just a few counts. V gene TRBV9 combines with J gene TRBJ2-2; D is unclear. The CDR3 extends over 15 amino acids. Trimming removed 0 bases from V and 1 base from J, with 7 bases in between. Germline V gene sequence: CDR1 SGDLS, CDR2 YYNGEE. CDR3 sequence: CASSVGPGNTGELFF. The CDR3 DNA reads TGTGCCAGCAGCGTAGGCCCGGGGAACACCGGGGAGCTGTTTTTT.

The chain has TRBV29-1 and TRBJ2-1, with D perhaps TRBD2 (5 bases). The V and J ends lost 1 base and 6 bases respectively, with 16 bases between them. CDR1 SQVTM and CDR2 ANQGSEA come from the germline V gene. CDR3 length: 15 residues. CDR3 nucleotide sequence: TGCAGCGTTGAAGTTGGGCCCGCGGGTGTCAATGAGCAGTTCTTC. Encoded protein: CSVEVGPAGVNEQFF.

This clonotype was seen more than once but under ten times. The chain employs TRBV5-5 and TRBJ2-7; D perhaps matches TRBD1 (5 bases). CDR1 and CDR2 (germline): SGHKS, YYEKEE (reference sequence). The germline V and J ends were trimmed by 1 base and 0 bases, with 11 bases remaining between them. This CDR3 has 15 amino acids. The CDR3, as DNA: TGTGCCAGCAGCTTGATCCAGGGAAGCTCCTACGAGCAGTACTTC. It encodes CASSLIQGSSYEQYF.

The chain is built from TRBV24-1 and TRBJ2-3, with a weak D call TRBD2 (6 bases). Trimming took 3 bases from V and 4 from J, leaving 10 bases between them. Germline V gene lookup returns CDR1 KGHDR and CDR2 SFDVKD. The CDR3 length is 14 residues. The CDR3 DNA reads as TGTGCCACCAGTGATGGAGAGCGGGCAGATACGCAGTATTTT. Translated: CATSDGERADTQYF.

The gene calls are TRBV6-5 and TRBJ2-7, with 8 bases identical to TRBD1. V was clipped by 2 bases and J by 5 bases; unmatched bases: 2. CDR3 size: 13 residues. Germline CDR1 and CDR2: MNHEY and SVGAGI. The CDR3 region has the DNA TGTGCCAGCAGTTACACGACAGGGGACGAGCAGTACTTC. Translating gives CASSYTTGDEQYF.

CDR3 in DNA: TGTGCCAGCAGCAACAAAGCAGGGAGGTGGATAGGAGCTTTCTTT. Translation gives CASSNKAGRWIGAFF. This rearrangement joins TRBV7-9 to TRBJ1-1; tentative D call: TRBD1 (5 bases). The CDR3 runs to 15 residues. Per germline, CDR1 SEHNR and CDR2 FQNEAQ (reference sequence). The V end lost 5 bases, the J end lost 10 bases, and 23 bases lay between the germline ends. Filled out from reference TRBV7-9 and TRBJ1-1, the complete variable domain reads DTGVSQNPRHKITKRGQNVTFRCDPISEHNRLYWYRQTLGQGPEFLTYFQNEAQLEKSRLLSDRFSAERPKGSFSTLEIQRTEQGDSAMYLCASSNKAGRWIGAFFGQGTRLTVV.

This clonotype was counted only a few times. The genes are TRBV11-2 and TRBJ1-2; 7 bases line up with TRBD1. The CDR3 runs 15 residues. Losses at the gene ends were 4 bases for V and 2 bases for J; bases not matched to a gene: 7. Germline lookup yields CDR1 SGHAT and CDR2 FQNNGV. The CDR3 sequence is CASSSVQGRNYGYTF. The CDR3 coding sequence is TGTGCCAGCAGCTCTGTACAGGGGAGGAACTATGGCTACACCTTC.

There are a few counts of this clonotype. The V and J genes are TRBV29-1 and TRBJ2-7, with TRBD1 as a possible D gene (6 bases). Looked up from germline, CDR1 is SQVTM and CDR2 is ANQGSEA. This CDR3 has 14 amino acids. The V and J ends lost 5 bases and 4 bases respectively, with 18 bases between them. CDR3 DNA sequence: TGCAGCGTTCCATCCCGGGACAACTTGTACGAGCAGTACTTC. Protein: CSVPSRDNLYEQYF.

V gene TRBV4-3 combines with J gene TRBJ2-7, with D uncertain. Germline loops: CDR1 LGHNA, CDR2 YSLEER. Trimming left V 0 bases short and J 4 bases short, with 7 bases between. The CDR3 has 13 amino acids. The CDR3 loop reads CASSQDQTYEQYF. The DNA of the CDR3 is TGCGCCAGCAGCCAAGATCAGACTTACGAGCAGTACTTC.

Many counts were recorded for this clonotype. The CDR3 is CASRAGTVGAQHF. The CDR3 DNA reads TGTGCCAGCAGAGCCGGGACCGTGGGAGCCCAGCATTTT. The chain is built from TRBV2 and TRBJ1-5; possible D gene TRBD1, 5 bases. This CDR3 is 13 amino acids long. Trimming pared 6 bases from V and 11 bases from J, leaving 17 bases between. Per the germline V gene, CDR1 is SNHLY and CDR2 is FYNNEI.

Only a few counts were recorded for this clonotype. DNA of the CDR3: TGCAGTGCGACTAGGACAGAAGATAAGTTCTTC. It translates to CSATRTEDKFF. The rearrangement joins TRBV20-1 to TRBJ2-1; D possibly matches TRBD1 or TRBD2 (6 bases each). The germline CDR1 and CDR2 sequences are DFQATT and SNEGSKA (reference sequence). V was trimmed by 6 bases and J by 14 bases, leaving 17 bases between them. This CDR3 is 11 amino acids long.

This clonotype was found many times. The gene calls are TRBV15 and TRBJ1-3; possibly TRBD1 for D (5 bases). The CDR3 length is 17 residues. Germline CDR1 reads LNHNV; CDR2 reads YYDKDF (reference sequence). V lost 0 bases to trimming and J lost 6 bases, with 18 bases between them. CDR3 nucleotides: TGTGCCACCAGCAGAGATCGGGCAGGGAGGGTGGAAAACACCATATATTTT. Its translation is CATSRDRAGRVENTIYF. Complete variable domain (other parts from reference TRBV15 and TRBJ1-3): DAMVIQNPRYQVTQFGKPVTLSCSQTLNHNVMYWYQQKSSQAPKLLFHYYDKDFNNEADTPDNFQSRRPNTSFCFLDIRSPGLGDTAMYLCATSRDRAGRVENTIYFGEGSWLTVV.

This chain links TRBV7-9 with TRBJ1-5; tentative D call: TRBD1 (5 bases). The length of the CDR3 is 16 residues. The V gene lost 1 base and the J gene lost 5 bases, with 15 bases spanning the gap. The germline V gene encodes CDR1 SEHNR and CDR2 FQNEAQ (reference sequence). The CDR3 DNA reads as TGTGCCAGCAGCTTAGAACCAGGGCGAGGGGATCAGCCCCAGCATTTT. Its protein product is CASSLEPGRGDQPQHF.

The rearrangement links TRBV9 to TRBJ2-1; tentative D call: TRBD1 (6 bases). V was pared by 4 bases and J by 2 bases, with 19 bases between. The CDR3 totals 17 residues. Germline V gene lookup returns CDR1 SGDLS and CDR2 YYNGEE. CDR3 nucleotides: TGTGCCAGCAGCCACTCCGGACAGAGGGAGACCTACAATGAGCAGTTCTTC. As protein: CASSHSGQRETYNEQFF. Full variable domain (missing parts from reference TRBV9 and TRBJ2-1): DSGVTQTPKHLITATGQRVTLRCSPRSGDLSVYWYQQSLDQGLQFLIQYYNGEERAKGNILERFSAQQFPDLHSELNLSSLELGDSALYFCASSHSGQRETYNEQFFGPGTRLTVL.

J is TRBJ2-1 and V is TRBV6-6, with D perhaps being TRBD1 or TRBD2 (5 bases each). The germline gives CDR1 MNHNY, CDR2 SVGAGI (reference sequence). The CDR3 length is 15 residues. The germline V and J ends were trimmed by 2 bases and 6 bases, with 14 bases remaining between them. CDR3 region: CASSYGNGAGNEQFF. CDR3 bases: TGTGCCAGCAGTTACGGCAACGGGGCTGGCAATGAGCAGTTCTTC.

This chain connects TRBV20-1 to TRBJ1-3; D is undetermined. V lost 0 bases, J lost 8 bases, and 14 bases lay in between. CDR3 size: 14 residues. Germline CDR1 reads DFQATT; CDR2 reads SNEGSKA (reference sequence). The CDR3 DNA is TGCAGTGCTAGAGATCTGTCCGGTCTTGACACCATATATTTT. It translates to CSARDLSGLDTIYF.

This clonotype was found a few times. The rearrangement links TRBV3-1 to TRBJ1-1; a possible D gene is TRBD1 (6 bases). The CDR3 consists of 15 residues. CDR1 and CDR2 (germline): LGHDT, YNNKEL (reference sequence). V was trimmed by 1 base and J by 1 base, leaving 10 bases between them. The CDR3 bases are TGTGCCAGCAGCCAAGGACCGGGACAGAACACTGAAGCTTTCTTT. This translates into CASSQGPGQNTEAFF.